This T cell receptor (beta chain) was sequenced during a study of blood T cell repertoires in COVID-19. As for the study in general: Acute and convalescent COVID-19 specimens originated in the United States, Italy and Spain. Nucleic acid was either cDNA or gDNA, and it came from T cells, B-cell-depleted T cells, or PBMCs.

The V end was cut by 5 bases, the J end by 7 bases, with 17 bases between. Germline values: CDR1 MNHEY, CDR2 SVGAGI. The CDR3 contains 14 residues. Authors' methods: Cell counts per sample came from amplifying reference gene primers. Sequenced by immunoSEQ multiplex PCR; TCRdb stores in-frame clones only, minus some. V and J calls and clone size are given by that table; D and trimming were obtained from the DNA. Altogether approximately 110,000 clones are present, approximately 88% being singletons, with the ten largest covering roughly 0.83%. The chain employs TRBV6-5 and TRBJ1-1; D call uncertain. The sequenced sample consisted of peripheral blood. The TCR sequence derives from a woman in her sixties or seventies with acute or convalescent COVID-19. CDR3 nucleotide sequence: TGTGCCAGCAGTATCGGGTCGACGGGAGGTGAAGCTTTCTTT. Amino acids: CASSIGSTGGEAFF.